The sequence of this TCR beta chain was determined in a study of OX40 agonist ivuxolimab in advanced cancers. Study conclusions and caveats: Researchers report that CD8+ T cells had, on average, more expanded clones than CD4+. Among the nonresponders, some also had low normalized T-cell clonal expansion. Those patients achieving a partial response at 0.1-3.0 mg/kg showed among the lowest clonal expansion.

About this clone itself: Its antigen is still unknown.

Profiled with immunoSEQ multiplex PCR; TCRdb holds only in-frame clones, not every one. The table shows over 50,000 clones, with approximately 81% occurring only once. V was cut by 5 bases and J by 0 bases, with 5 bases left in between. CDR1 DFQATT and CDR2 SNEGSKA come from the germline V gene (reference sequence). This CDR3 has 11 residues. Blood specimens came from baseline, cycle 4 day 1, and cycle 7 day 1. The TCR comes from an adult with an advanced solid tumor such as melanoma, head and neck, liver or kidney cancer. The chain couples TRBV20-1 to TRBJ2-7, with no clear D. The sample consisted of CD4+ or CD8+ T cells sorted from blood, taken in a trial of the OX40 agonist ivuxolimab. This chain's CDR3 is CSAEFSYEQYF. For the CDR3, the DNA is TGCAGTGCTGAATTCTCCTACGAGCAGTACTTC.